Below are 15 T cell receptor beta chains sequenced from a single sample in a study of cytomegalovirus exposure and HLA in healthy donors. TCRdb keeps only in-frame clones here, not all; method: immunoSEQ multiplex PCR. The repertoire has around 80,000 clones, approximately 96% of them found once; the top ten carry approximately 1.3%. Sample: PBMCs. Receptor source: a young woman in good health and CMV-seronegative.

V is TRBV28 and J is TRBJ1-1, with D hard to call. V shed 3 bases and J shed 3 bases, with 11 bases lying between them. CDR3 length: 14 amino acids. Germline lookup yields CDR1 MDHEN and CDR2 SYDVKM. CDR3 coding DNA: TGTGCCAGCAGTTTGGCAGGTCTGGACACTGAAGCTTTCTTT. Residues: CASSLAGLDTEAFF.

The rearrangement uses TRBV5-1 and TRBJ2-7; 9 bases fit TRBD2. Per the germline V gene, CDR1 is SGHRS and CDR2 is YFSETQ. The ends lost 1 base at V and 2 bases at J; junction bases unmatched: 7. The CDR3 has 16 amino acids. The CDR3 sequence is CASSLRLAGNPYEQYF. The CDR3 region has the DNA TGCGCCAGCAGCTTGCGGCTAGCGGGGAACCCCTACGAGCAGTACTTC.

As DNA, the CDR3 is TGTGCCAGCAGTGAGGGACAGGGGGCATCCCAGTACTTC. Amino acids: CASSEGQGASQYF. The chain employs TRBV2 and TRBJ2-5; 12 bases map to TRBD1. There are 13 residues in the CDR3. CDR1 and CDR2 (germline): SNHLY, FYNNEI. Trimming took 3 bases from V and 9 from J; bases not matched to a gene: 2.

The chain joins TRBV5-1 to TRBJ1-1; 7 bases match TRBD1. Germline CDR1 reads SGHRS; CDR2 reads YFSETQ. The V and J ends lost 4 bases and 6 bases, in that order; junction bases with no gene match: 6. This CDR3 is 13 amino acids long. The CDR3 DNA sequence: TGCGCCAGCAGCCCAGGACAGGACCCTGAAGCTTTCTTT. This sequence encodes CASSPGQDPEAFF.

This clone came up once. V is TRBV30 and J is TRBJ1-2, with TRBD1 matching over 8 bases. V was clipped by 3 bases and J by 5 bases; unmatched bases: 5. The CDR3 has 13 amino acids. Germline V gives CDR1 GTSNPN, CDR2 SVGIG (reference sequence). This CDR3 reads CAWRQGAGYGYTF. CDR3 bases: TGTGCCTGGAGGCAGGGGGCCGGTTATGGCTACACCTTC.

The V gene is TRBV5-6, the J gene TRBJ2-7, with TRBD2 identical over 13 bases. The CDR3 is made up of 15 amino acids. The J segment lost 5 bases and the V segment lost 0 bases, leaving 2 bases of the junction unmatched. Germline CDR1 is SGHDT and CDR2 is YYEEEE. The CDR3 spells CASSLGGLAGNEQYF. As DNA, the CDR3 is TGTGCCAGCAGCTTGGGGGGACTAGCGGGAAACGAGCAGTACTTC.

The genes are TRBV9 and TRBJ2-7; possibly TRBD1 for D (6 bases). The CDR3 contains 14 residues. The V end was cut by 4 bases, the J end by 0 bases, with 11 bases between. CDR1 and CDR2 (germline): SGDLS, YYNGEE. The CDR3 region has the DNA TGTGCCAGCAGCATCCGGGACAACTCCTACGAGCAGTACTTC. Translating gives CASSIRDNSYEQYF.

This rearrangement joins TRBV5-1 to TRBJ2-7; 7 bases match TRBD1. The ends lost 3 bases at V and 2 bases at J; junction bases unmatched: 8. The CDR3 is made up of 15 amino acids. Germline V gene sequence: CDR1 SGHRS, CDR2 YFSETQ. DNA for the CDR3: TGCGCCAGCAGCTCGAACCGGGACAGTACCTACGAGCAGTACTTC. Protein product: CASSSNRDSTYEQYF. The complete variable domain, with remaining parts taken from reference TRBV5-1 and TRBJ2-7, reads KAGVTQTPRYLIKTRGQQVTLSCSPISGHRSVSWYQQTPGQGLQFLFEYFSETQRNKGNFPGRFSGRQFSNSRSEMNVSTLELGDSALYLCASSSNRDSTYEQYFGPGTRLTVT.

DNA of the CDR3: TGTGCCAGCAGTGATATCCAGCGGGTCTCCCCCACAGATACGCAGTATTTT. Translated: CASSDIQRVSPTDTQYF. V gene TRBV2 combines with J gene TRBJ2-3; TRBD2 is a possible D gene (6 bases). There are 17 residues in the CDR3. The germline V gene has CDR1 SNHLY and CDR2 FYNNEI. Trimming stripped 3 bases from V and 2 bases from J, with 18 bases between.

CDR3: CASTPWDPDRGAFF. CDR3 nucleotide sequence: TGTGCCAGCACCCCCTGGGACCCTGACCGGGGGGCTTTCTTT. The gene calls are TRBV6-5 and TRBJ1-1, with a possible D match to TRBD1 (5 bases). Deletions cut 7 bases from V and 11 bases from J, with 23 bases between. In germline, CDR1 is MNHEY, CDR2 SVGAGI. CDR3 size: 14 residues.

This clone has ten or more counts. The chain links TRBV6-4 to TRBJ2-3; 10 bases map to TRBD2. Trimming at V came to 6 bases and at J to 0 bases, leaving 3 bases not matched to a gene. Germline V gene data show CDR1 as MRHNA and CDR2 as SNTAGT. This CDR3 has 15 residues. CDR3 region: CASSPTSGSTDTQYF. Here the CDR3 DNA reads TGTGCCAGCAGCCCGACTAGCGGGAGCACAGATACGCAGTATTTT.

With regard to this clone: Other DNA sequences in this specimen translate into the identical CDR3. J is TRBJ2-3 and V is TRBV5-8; no firm D call. The V gene lost 2 bases and the J gene lost 0 bases, with 7 bases spanning the gap. The CDR3 spans 14 residues. CDR1 is SGHTS, CDR2 YDEGEE, per germline. CDR3 sequence (DNA): TGTGCCAGCAGCTTAGCCCCCAGCACAGATACGCAGTATTTT. Its translation is CASSLAPSTDTQYF.

The V call is TRBV7-8, the J call TRBJ1-6, with 8 bases identical to TRBD1. Germline-derived CDR1 and CDR2 are SGHVS and FQNEAQ. J gave up 8 bases and V 0 bases, and 9 bases lay outside the gene matches. The CDR3 loop spans 17 amino acids. In DNA, the CDR3 is TGTGCCAGCAGCTTAGCTAGGTTGCAGGGGGCACATTCACCCCTCCACTTT. Encoded protein: CASSLARLQGAHSPLHF.

As DNA, the CDR3 is TGTGCCAGCAGCGAAACTAGCGGGAATATGTGGGGCACAGATACGCAGTATTTT. Its protein is CASSETSGNMWGTDTQYF. The genes are TRBV9 and TRBJ2-3; 10 nucleotides line up with TRBD2. This CDR3 spans 18 amino acids. The J segment lost 1 base and the V segment lost 3 bases, leaving 11 bases of the junction unmatched. Germline loops: CDR1 SGDLS, CDR2 YYNGEE.

The rearrangement uses TRBV2 and TRBJ2-6, with TRBD1 matching 8 bases. The V segment lost 4 bases and the J segment 4 bases; nucleotides outside the gene matches: 3. There are 15 residues in the CDR3. The V gene's germline CDR1 is SNHLY and CDR2 FYNNEI. CDR3 sequence: CASSATGDGANVLTF. The CDR3 DNA reads TGTGCCAGCAGTGCGACAGGGGACGGGGCCAACGTCCTGACTTTC.